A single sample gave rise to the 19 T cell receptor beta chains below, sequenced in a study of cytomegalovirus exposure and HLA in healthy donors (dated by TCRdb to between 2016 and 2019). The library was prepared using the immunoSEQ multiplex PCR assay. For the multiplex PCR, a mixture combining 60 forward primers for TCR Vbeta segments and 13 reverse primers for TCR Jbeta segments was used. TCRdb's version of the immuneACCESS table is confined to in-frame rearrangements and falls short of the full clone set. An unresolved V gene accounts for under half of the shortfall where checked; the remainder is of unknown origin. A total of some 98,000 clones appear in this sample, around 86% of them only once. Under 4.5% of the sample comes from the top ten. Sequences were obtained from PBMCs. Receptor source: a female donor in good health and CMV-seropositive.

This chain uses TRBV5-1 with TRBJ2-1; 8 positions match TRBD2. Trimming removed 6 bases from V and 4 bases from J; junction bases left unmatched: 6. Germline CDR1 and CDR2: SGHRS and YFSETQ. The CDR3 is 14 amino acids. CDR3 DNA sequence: TGCGCCAGCAAGGGTAGCGGGATATACAATGAGCAGTTCTTC. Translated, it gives CASKGSGIYNEQFF.

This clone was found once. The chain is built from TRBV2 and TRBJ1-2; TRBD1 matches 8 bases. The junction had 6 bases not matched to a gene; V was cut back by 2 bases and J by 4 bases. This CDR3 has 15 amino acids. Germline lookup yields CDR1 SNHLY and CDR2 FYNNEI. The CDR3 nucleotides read TGTGCCAGCAGTGAAAGGCCAGGGGGCTCCTATGGCTACACCTTC. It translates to CASSERPGGSYGYTF.

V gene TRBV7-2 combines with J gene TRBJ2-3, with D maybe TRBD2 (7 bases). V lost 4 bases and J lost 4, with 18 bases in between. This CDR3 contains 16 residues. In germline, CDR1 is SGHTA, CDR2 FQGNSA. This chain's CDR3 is CASSYHGGAVADTQYF. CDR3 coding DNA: TGTGCCAGCAGCTATCATGGGGGGGCTGTGGCAGATACGCAGTATTTT. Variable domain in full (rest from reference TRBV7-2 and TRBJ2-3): GAGVSQSPSNKVTEKGKDVELRCDPISGHTALYWYRQSLGQGLEFLIYFQGNSAPDKSGLPSDRFSAERTGGSVSTLTIQRTQQEDSAVYLCASSYHGGAVADTQYFGPGTRLTVL.

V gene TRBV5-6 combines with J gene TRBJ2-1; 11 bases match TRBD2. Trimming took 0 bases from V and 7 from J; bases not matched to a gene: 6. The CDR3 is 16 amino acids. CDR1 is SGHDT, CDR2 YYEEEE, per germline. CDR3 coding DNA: TGTGCCAGCAGCTTGGGACTAGCGGGACTCATGAATGAGCAGTTCTTC. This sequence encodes CASSLGLAGLMNEQFF.

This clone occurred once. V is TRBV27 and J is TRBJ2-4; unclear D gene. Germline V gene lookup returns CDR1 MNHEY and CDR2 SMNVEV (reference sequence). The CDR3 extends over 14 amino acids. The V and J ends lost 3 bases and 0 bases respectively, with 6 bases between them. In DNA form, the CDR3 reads TGTGCCAGCAGTTTCGGCGGAGCCAAAAACATTCAGTACTTC. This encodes CASSFGGAKNIQYF.

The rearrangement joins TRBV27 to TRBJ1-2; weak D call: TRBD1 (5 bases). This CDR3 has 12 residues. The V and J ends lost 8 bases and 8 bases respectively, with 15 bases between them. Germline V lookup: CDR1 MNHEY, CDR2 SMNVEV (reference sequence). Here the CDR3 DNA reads TGTGCCAGCTCTAGGTCAGGGCAAGGCTACACCTTC. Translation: CASSRSGQGYTF.

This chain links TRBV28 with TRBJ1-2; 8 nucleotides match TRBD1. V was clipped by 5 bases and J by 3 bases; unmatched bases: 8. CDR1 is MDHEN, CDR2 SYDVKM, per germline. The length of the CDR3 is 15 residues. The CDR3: CASSPITGGDYGYTF. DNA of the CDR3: TGTGCCAGCAGTCCGATCACAGGGGGTGACTATGGCTACACCTTC.

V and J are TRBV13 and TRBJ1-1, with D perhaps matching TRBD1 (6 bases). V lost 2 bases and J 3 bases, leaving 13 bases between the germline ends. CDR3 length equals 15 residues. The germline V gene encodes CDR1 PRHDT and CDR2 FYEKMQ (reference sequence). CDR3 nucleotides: TGTGCCAGCAGCTTACGAGGGGGGGGTGACACTGAAGCTTTCTTT. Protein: CASSLRGGGDTEAFF. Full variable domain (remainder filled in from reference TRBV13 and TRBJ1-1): AAGVIQSPRHLIKEKRETATLKCYPIPRHDTVYWYQQGPGQDPQFLISFYEKMQSDKGSIPDRFSAQQFSDYHSELNMSSLELGDSALYFCASSLRGGGDTEAFFGQGTRLTVV.

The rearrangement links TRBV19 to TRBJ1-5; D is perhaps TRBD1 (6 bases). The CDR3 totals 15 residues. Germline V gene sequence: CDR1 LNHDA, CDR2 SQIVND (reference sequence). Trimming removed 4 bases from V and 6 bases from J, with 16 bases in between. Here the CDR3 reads CASSNNRADAQPQHF. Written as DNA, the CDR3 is TGTGCCAGTAGTAACAACAGGGCCGACGCTCAGCCCCAGCATTTT.

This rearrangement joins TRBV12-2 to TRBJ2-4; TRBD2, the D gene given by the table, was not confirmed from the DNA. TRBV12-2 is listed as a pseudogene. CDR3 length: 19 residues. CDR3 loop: CASRSRDSRGGGAKNIQYF. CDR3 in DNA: TGTGCAAGTCGCTCCCGGGACTCCCGTGGGGGGGGAGCCAAAAACATTCAGTACTTC.

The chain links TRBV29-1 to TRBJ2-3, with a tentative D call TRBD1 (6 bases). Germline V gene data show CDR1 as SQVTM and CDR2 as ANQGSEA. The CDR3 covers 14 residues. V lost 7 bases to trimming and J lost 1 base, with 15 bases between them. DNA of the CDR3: TGCAGCGCCAAACAGGGCCCGCGCACAGATACGCAGTATTTT. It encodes CSAKQGPRTDTQYF.

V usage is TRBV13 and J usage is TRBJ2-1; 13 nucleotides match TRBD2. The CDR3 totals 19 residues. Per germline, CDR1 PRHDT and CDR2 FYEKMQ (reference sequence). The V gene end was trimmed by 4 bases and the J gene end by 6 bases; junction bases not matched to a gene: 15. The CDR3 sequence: CASSSGGLAGAKLGNEQFF. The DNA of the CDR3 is TGTGCCAGCAGCTCAGGTGGACTAGCGGGAGCCAAACTGGGCAATGAGCAGTTCTTC.

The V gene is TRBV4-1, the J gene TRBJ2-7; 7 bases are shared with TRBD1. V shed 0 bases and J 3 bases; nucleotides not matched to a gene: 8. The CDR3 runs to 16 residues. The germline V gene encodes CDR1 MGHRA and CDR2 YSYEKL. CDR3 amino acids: CASSQEMTGFFYEQYF. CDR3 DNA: TGCGCCAGCAGCCAAGAGATGACAGGGTTTTTCTACGAGCAGTACTTC.

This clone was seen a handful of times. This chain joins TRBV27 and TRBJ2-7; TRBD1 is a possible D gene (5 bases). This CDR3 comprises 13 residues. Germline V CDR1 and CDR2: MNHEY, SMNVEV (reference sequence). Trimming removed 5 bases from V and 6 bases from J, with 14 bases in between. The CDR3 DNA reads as TGTGCCAGCAGTCTCTCCGACAGTTTCGAGCAGTACTTC. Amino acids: CASSLSDSFEQYF.

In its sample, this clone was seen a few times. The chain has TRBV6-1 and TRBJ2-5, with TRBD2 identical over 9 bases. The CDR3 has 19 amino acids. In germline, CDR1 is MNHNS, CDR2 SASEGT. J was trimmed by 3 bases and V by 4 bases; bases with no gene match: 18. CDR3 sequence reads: CASSALPLAGESPKETQYF. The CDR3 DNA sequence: TGTGCCAGCAGTGCCCTCCCCTTAGCGGGAGAATCCCCAAAAGAGACCCAGTACTTC.

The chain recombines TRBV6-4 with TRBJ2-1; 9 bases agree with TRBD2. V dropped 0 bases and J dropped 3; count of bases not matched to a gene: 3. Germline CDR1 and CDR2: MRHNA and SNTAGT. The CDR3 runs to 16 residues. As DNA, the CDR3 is TGTGCCAGCAGTGACTCGACTAGCGGAGACTACAATGAGCAGTTCTTC. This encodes CASSDSTSGDYNEQFF.

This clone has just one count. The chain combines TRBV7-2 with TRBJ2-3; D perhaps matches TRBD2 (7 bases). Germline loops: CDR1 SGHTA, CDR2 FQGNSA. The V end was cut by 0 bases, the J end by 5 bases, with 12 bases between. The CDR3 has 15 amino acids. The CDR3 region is CASSLAGGPVDTQYF. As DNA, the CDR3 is TGTGCCAGCAGCTTAGCGGGGGGGCCTGTAGATACGCAGTATTTT. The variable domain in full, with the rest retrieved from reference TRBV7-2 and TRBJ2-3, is GAGVSQSPSNKVTEKGKDVELRCDPISGHTALYWYRQSLGQGLEFLIYFQGNSAPDKSGLPSDRFSAERTGGSVSTLTIQRTQQEDSAVYLCASSLAGGPVDTQYFGPGTRLTVL.

The CDR3 spells CASSLSGRTDEQYF. In DNA, the CDR3 is TGTGCCAGCAGTTTGAGCGGGAGAACGGACGAGCAGTACTTC. This chain uses TRBV28 with TRBJ2-7; TRBD2 aligns across 8 bases. Germline CDR1 MDHEN, CDR2 SYDVKM. The J segment lost 5 bases and the V segment lost 3 bases, leaving 6 bases of the junction unmatched. The CDR3 extends over 14 amino acids.

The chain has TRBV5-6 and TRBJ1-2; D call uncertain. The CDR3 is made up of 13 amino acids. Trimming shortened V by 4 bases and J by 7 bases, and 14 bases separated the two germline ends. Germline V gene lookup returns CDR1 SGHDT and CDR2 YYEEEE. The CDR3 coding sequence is TGTGCCAGCAGCCTGGACCGCGGCTGTGGCTACACCTTC. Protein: CASSLDRGCGYTF.